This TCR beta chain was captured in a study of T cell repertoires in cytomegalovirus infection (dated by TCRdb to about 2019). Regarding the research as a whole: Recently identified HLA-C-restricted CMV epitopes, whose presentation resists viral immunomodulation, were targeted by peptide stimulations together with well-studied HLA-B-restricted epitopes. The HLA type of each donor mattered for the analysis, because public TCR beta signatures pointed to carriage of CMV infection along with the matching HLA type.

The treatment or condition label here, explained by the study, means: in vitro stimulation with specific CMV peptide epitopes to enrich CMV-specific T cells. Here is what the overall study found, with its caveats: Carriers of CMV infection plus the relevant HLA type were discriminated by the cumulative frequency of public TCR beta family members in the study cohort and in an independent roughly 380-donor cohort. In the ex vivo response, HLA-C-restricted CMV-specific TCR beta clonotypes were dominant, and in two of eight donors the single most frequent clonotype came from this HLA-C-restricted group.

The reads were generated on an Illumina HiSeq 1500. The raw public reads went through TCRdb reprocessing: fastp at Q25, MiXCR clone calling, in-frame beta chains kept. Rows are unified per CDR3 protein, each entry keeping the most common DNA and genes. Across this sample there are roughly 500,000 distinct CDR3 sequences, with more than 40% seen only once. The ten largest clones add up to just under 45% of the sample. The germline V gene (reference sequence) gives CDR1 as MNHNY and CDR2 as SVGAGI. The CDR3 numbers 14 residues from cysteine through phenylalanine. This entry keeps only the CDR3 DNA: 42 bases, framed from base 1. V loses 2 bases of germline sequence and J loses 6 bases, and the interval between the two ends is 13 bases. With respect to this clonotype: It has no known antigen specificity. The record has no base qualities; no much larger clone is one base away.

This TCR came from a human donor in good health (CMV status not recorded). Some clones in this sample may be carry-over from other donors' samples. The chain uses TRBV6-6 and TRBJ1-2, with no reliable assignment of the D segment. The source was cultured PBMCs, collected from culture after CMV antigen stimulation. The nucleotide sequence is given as TGTGCCAGCAGTTACCGGCCGGTGCCCGATGGCTACACCTTC. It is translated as CASSYRPVPDGYTF.